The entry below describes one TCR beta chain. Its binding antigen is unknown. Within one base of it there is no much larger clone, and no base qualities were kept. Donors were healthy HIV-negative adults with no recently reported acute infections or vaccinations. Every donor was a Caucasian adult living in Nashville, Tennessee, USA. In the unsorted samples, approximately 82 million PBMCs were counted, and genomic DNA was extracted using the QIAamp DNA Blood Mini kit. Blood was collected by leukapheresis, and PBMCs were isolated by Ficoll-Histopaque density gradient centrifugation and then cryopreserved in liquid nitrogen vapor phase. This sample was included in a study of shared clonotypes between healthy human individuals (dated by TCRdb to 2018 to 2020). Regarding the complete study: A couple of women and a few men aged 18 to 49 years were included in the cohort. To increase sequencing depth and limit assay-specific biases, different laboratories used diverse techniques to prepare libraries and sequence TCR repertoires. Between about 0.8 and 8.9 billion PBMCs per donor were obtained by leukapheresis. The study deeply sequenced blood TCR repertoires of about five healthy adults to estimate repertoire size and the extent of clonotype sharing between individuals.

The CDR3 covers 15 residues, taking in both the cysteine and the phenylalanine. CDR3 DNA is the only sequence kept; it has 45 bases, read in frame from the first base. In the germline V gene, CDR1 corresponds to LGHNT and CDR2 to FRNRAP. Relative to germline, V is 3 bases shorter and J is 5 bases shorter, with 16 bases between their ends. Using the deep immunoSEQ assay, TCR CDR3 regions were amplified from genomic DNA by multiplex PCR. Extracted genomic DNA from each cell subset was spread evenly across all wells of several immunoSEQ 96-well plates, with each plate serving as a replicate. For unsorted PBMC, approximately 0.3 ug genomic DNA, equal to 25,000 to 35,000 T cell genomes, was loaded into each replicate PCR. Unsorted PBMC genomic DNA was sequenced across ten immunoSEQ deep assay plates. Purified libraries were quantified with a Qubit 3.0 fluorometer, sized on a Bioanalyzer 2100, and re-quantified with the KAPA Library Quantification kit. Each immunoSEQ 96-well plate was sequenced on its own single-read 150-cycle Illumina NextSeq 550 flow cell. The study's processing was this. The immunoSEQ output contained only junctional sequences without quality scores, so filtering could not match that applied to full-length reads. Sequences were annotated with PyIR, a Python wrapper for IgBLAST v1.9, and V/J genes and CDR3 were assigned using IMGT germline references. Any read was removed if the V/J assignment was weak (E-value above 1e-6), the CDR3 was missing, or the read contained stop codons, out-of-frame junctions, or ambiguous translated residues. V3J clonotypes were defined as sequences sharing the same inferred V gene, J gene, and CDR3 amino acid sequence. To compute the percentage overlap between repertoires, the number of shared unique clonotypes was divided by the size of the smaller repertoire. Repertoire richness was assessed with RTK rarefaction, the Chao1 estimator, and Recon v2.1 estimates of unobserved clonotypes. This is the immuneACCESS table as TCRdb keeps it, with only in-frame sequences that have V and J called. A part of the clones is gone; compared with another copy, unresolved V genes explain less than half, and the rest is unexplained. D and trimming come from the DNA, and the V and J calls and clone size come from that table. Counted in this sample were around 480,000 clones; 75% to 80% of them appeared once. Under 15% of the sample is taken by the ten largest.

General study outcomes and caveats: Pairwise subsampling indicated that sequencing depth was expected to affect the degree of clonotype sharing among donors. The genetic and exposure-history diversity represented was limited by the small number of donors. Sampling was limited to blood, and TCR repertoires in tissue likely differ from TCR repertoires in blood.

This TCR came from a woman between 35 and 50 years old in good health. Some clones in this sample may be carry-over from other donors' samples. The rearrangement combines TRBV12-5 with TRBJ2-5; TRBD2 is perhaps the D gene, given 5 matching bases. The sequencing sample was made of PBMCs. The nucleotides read TGTGCTAGTGGTTTAGGACTCTCGGATGGGGAGACCCAGTACTTC. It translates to CASGLGLSDGETQYF.